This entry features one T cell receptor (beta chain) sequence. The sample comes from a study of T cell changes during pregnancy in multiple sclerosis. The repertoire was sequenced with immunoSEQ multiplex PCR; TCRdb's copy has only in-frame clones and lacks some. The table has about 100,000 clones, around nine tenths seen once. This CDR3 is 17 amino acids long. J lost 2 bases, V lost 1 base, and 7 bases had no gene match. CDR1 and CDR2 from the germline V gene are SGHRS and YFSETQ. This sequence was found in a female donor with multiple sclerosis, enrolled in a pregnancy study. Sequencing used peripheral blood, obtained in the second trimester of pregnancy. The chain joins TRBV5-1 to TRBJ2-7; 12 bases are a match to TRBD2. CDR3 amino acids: CASSLRFLAGGTYEQYF. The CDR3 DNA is TGCGCCAGCAGCTTGAGGTTCCTAGCGGGAGGGACCTACGAGCAGTACTTC. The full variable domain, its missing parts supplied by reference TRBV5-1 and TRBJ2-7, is KAGVTQTPRYLIKTRGQQVTLSCSPISGHRSVSWYQQTPGQGLQFLFEYFSETQRNKGNFPGRFSGRQFSNSRSEMNVSTLELGDSALYLCASSLRFLAGGTYEQYFGPGTRLTVT.